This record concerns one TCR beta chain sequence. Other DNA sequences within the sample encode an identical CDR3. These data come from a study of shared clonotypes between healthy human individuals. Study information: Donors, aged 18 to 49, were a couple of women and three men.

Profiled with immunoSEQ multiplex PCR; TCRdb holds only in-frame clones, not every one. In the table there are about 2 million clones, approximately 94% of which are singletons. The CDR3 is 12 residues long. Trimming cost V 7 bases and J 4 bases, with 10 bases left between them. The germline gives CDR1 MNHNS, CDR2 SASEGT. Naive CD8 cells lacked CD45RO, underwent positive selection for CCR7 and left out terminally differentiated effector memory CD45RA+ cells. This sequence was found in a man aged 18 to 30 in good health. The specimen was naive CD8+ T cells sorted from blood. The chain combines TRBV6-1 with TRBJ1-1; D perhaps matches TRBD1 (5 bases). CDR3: CASIGGGTEAFF. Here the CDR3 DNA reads TGTGCCAGCATCGGGGGGGGCACTGAAGCTTTCTTT.